This T cell receptor (beta chain) was captured by sequencing in a study of blood T cells in healthy people across ages. Per-sample PBMC isolation yielded at least 6.5 million cells. Extraction yielded at least 6 micrograms of total RNA per sample. Through a sample-barcoded 5' primer and a J-beta primer mix, a second PCR was run for roughly 7 to 11 cycles. TCRdb re-analysed the 5' RACE reads in MiXCR, keeping a single row per CDR3 protein. Of more than 700,000 distinct CDR3 sequences listed, less than 60% are singletons. The CDR3 consists of 12 residues. Germline CDR1 is MNHNY and CDR2 is SVGAGI (reference sequence). This clonotype was picked up a small number of times. Its cognate antigen is unknown. One end of the junction is discordant with germline, which a read error may explain. General study results and limits: Considered underestimates were the diversity estimates obtained from one million T cells. Diversity of TCR beta per million T cells declined in a roughly linear way with age.

The chain couples TRBV6-6 to TRBJ2-1; D might be TRBD2 (5 bases). What was sequenced was blood. This TCR was recovered from a man of 80 years or more in good health. The chain's CDR3 is CASSSPGNEQFF. The CDR3 nucleotides are TGCGCCAGCAGTTCCCCGGGGAATGAGCAGTTCTTC.